The 13 T cell receptor beta chains given below trace back to one sample, sequenced in a study of shared clonotypes between healthy human individuals. The protocol was immunoSEQ multiplex PCR, while the TCRdb copy is restricted to in-frame clones and leaves out a portion. This sample has around 2.3 million clones; 90% to 97% occur once, and the top ten carry roughly 0.13%. Sequencing was performed on naive CD4+ T cells sorted from blood. Subset described: CD45RA+ positively selected. Receptor source: a man in his late teens or twenties in good health.

CDR3 in amino acids: CASSYISGSGNEQFF. The CDR3 bases are TGTGCCAGCAGTTACATAAGCGGGAGCGGCAATGAGCAGTTCTTC. This rearrangement joins TRBV6-6 to TRBJ2-1, with TRBD2 identical over 8 bases. V lost 2 bases and J lost 6; bases outside the gene matches: 6. The CDR3 covers 15 residues. Germline-derived CDR1 and CDR2 are MNHNY and SVGAGI (reference sequence).

V is TRBV4-1 and J is TRBJ2-2, with 11 bases identical to TRBD2. The V and J ends lost 5 bases and 6 bases, in that order; junction bases with no gene match: 11. The CDR3 is made up of 17 amino acids. Germline assignment: CDR1 MGHRA and CDR2 YSYEKL. This CDR3 reads CASSSGLSGRVPGELFF. The CDR3 DNA reads as TGCGCCAGCAGCTCAGGCCTTAGCGGGAGGGTTCCCGGGGAGCTGTTTTTT.

The chain uses TRBV7-6 and TRBJ2-3; no reliable D call. V lost 4 bases and J 1 base, leaving 9 bases between the germline ends. The CDR3 covers 14 residues. In germline, CDR1 is SGHVS, CDR2 FNYEAQ. DNA of the CDR3: TGTGCCAGCAGCTATACTGAAGGCACAGATACGCAGTATTTT. This encodes CASSYTEGTDTQYF.

About this clone: In the same sample, other DNA sequences code for this CDR3. The chain links TRBV6-5 to TRBJ1-5; 10 bases are shared with TRBD1. Germline V gene data show CDR1 as MNHEY and CDR2 as SVGAGI. Germline trimming cut 6 bases from V and 2 bases from J; bases unmatched to any gene: 4. The CDR3 loop spans 15 amino acids. Written as DNA, the CDR3 is TGTGCCAGCAGGGCCGGGACAGGGGGCAATCAGCCCCAGCATTTT. Protein: CASRAGTGGNQPQHF.

The CDR3 region is CASSQGGPGGTEAFF. CDR3 DNA: TGCGCCAGCAGCCAAGGAGGCCCGGGGGGCACTGAAGCTTTCTTT. The V call is TRBV4-3, the J call TRBJ1-1; D might be TRBD1 (5 bases). Germline CDR1 and CDR2: LGHNA and YSLEER. The CDR3 loop spans 15 amino acids. The V end lost 1 base, the J end lost 4 bases, and 13 bases lay between the germline ends.

The CDR3 sequence is CASSSGQPGNTIYF. The CDR3 nucleotides read TGCGCCAGCAGCTCAGGACAGCCCGGAAACACCATATATTTT. This chain links TRBV5-1 with TRBJ1-3, with a tentative D call TRBD1 (6 bases). The V gene lost 3 bases and the J gene lost 4 bases, with 11 bases spanning the gap. Looked up from germline, CDR1 is SGHRS and CDR2 is YFSETQ. The CDR3 spans 14 residues.

This sequence joins TRBV21-1 and TRBJ2-7; the D call in the table, TRBD1, was not verified against the DNA. TRBV21-1 is a pseudogene segment. The CDR3 extends over 14 amino acids. The CDR3 nucleotides read TGTGCCAGCTCCCACCCCGGGACAGGGAGCGAGCAGTACTTC. This sequence encodes CASSHPGTGSEQYF.

The J gene is TRBJ1-5, the V gene TRBV2; tentatively, D is TRBD1 (5 bases). Germline assignment: CDR1 SNHLY and CDR2 FYNNEI. V lost 6 bases, J lost 3 bases, and 12 bases lay in between. This CDR3 has 14 amino acids. The CDR3 coding sequence is TGTGCCAGCAGCGGGGACGGAATCAATCAGCCCCAGCATTTT. Residues: CASSGDGINQPQHF. The variable domain in full, with the rest retrieved from reference TRBV2 and TRBJ1-5, is EPEVTQTPSHQVTQMGQEVILRCVPISNHLYFYWYRQILGQKVEFLVSFYNNEISEKSEIFDDQFSVERPDGSNFTLKIRSTKLEDSAMYFCASSGDGINQPQHFGDGTRLSIL.

In the case of this clone: This CDR3 is also generated by other DNA sequences in the sample. This chain joins TRBV5-1 and TRBJ2-3; D is ambiguous. The CDR3 length is 14 residues. Per the germline V gene, CDR1 is SGHRS and CDR2 is YFSETQ. V dropped 2 bases and J dropped 0 bases, with 7 bases sitting between them. The CDR3 loop is CASSFTGSTDTQYF. In DNA form, the CDR3 reads TGCGCCAGCAGCTTTACCGGGAGCACAGATACGCAGTATTTT.

This clone has a single count. The chain has TRBV19 and TRBJ2-7, with a possible D match to TRBD2 (6 bases). The CDR3 length is 13 residues. Germline V gene sequence: CDR1 LNHDA, CDR2 SQIVND (reference sequence). Trimming shortened V by 5 bases and J by 6 bases, and 14 bases separated the two germline ends. Here the CDR3 reads CASSPSEGSEQYF. The CDR3 coding sequence is TGTGCCAGTAGTCCTAGCGAGGGGTCCGAGCAGTACTTC.

The rearrangement joins TRBV19 to TRBJ1-1; D is undetermined. This CDR3 has 12 amino acids. Germline CDR1 LNHDA, CDR2 SQIVND (reference sequence). Trimming cost V 5 bases and J 10 bases, with 14 bases left between them. Here the CDR3 reads CASSSLTQRAFF. CDR3 DNA: TGTGCCAGTAGTTCATTAACCCAACGAGCTTTCTTT.

About this clone itself: Other nucleotide sequences from this sample produce the same CDR3. The J gene is TRBJ2-7, the V gene TRBV6-1; no definite D call. V shed 0 bases and J shed 2 bases, with 5 bases lying between them. The CDR3 has 13 amino acids. Per germline, CDR1 MNHNS and CDR2 SASEGT. The CDR3 region has the DNA TGTGCCAGCAGTGAAGCCAGTCCCTACGAGCAGTACTTC. Encoded protein: CASSEASPYEQYF.

The chain couples TRBV5-5 to TRBJ2-5; TRBD1 might be the D (5 bases). This CDR3 is built from 16 residues. Trimming pared 0 bases from V and 4 bases from J, leaving 16 bases between. CDR1 is SGHKS, CDR2 YYEKEE, per germline (reference sequence). CDR3 sequence reads: CASSLAQEIRGETQYF. The CDR3 region has the DNA TGTGCCAGCAGCTTGGCCCAGGAAATAAGGGGAGAGACCCAGTACTTC.